Each of the 12 T cell receptor beta chains below was sequenced from the same sample in a study of CD8 T cells in Susac syndrome. About 0.5 to 1 ug RNA was reverse transcribed with random hexamers. TCRdb independently ran MiXCR on the immunoSEQ multiplex PCR reads; one entry per CDR3 protein. In the table there are about 200,000 distinct CDR3 sequences, 85% to 95% of which are singletons. The sample was CD4+ T cells from PBMCs. These receptors were taken from a human donor in good health.

The CDR3 DNA sequence: TGTGCCAGCCTAGCGGGAGGCCTCTCCTACAATGAGCAGTTCTTC. The encoded protein is CASLAGGLSYNEQFF. V gene TRBV28 combines with J gene TRBJ2-1, with TRBD2 matching 11 bases. V trimming: 8 bases; J trimming: 0 bases; junction bases outside the gene matches: 3. The CDR3 length is 15 residues. Germline lookup yields CDR1 MDHEN and CDR2 SYDVKM.

The V and J genes are TRBV7-2 and TRBJ2-3, with D perhaps TRBD1 (5 bases). The CDR3 extends over 15 amino acids. V gave up 7 bases and J gave up 2 bases, with 16 bases separating them. Germline assignment: CDR1 SGHTA and CDR2 FQGNSA. The CDR3 loop reads CASTKRGLVTDTQYF. Here the CDR3 DNA reads TGTGCCAGCACCAAAAGGGGTTTGGTCACAGATACGCAGTATTTT. The variable domain in full, completed from reference TRBV7-2 and TRBJ2-3, reads GAGVSQSPSNKVTEKGKDVELRCDPISGHTALYWYRQSLGQGLEFLIYFQGNSAPDKSGLPSDRFSAERTGGSVSTLTIQRTQQEDSAVYLCASTKRGLVTDTQYFGPGTRLTVL.

CDR3 nucleotide sequence: TGTGCCAGTACACCAGACTGGTCTCAGCCCCAGCATTTT. Protein: CASTPDWSQPQHF. The chain couples TRBV19 to TRBJ1-5; no clear D. Trimming took off 7 bases at V and 6 bases at J, with 13 bases between the two ends. CDR3 length: 13 residues. Germline loops: CDR1 LNHDA, CDR2 SQIVND (reference sequence).

V gene TRBV6-5 combines with J gene TRBJ1-1, with TRBD1 matching over 7 bases. The CDR3 is made up of 14 amino acids. The junction had 4 bases not matched to a gene; V was cut back by 6 bases and J by 0 bases. Germline lookup yields CDR1 MNHEY and CDR2 SVGAGI. CDR3 sequence: CASRQGEVNTEAFF. The CDR3 nucleotides read TGTGCCAGCAGGCAGGGGGAGGTGAACACTGAAGCTTTCTTT.

The chain couples TRBV5-1 to TRBJ2-2; no firm D call. Germline V gives CDR1 SGHRS, CDR2 YFSETQ. CDR3 length: 12 residues. The CDR3 sequence: CGSRENTGELFF. The CDR3 nucleotides read TGCGGGTCTAGGGAGAACACCGGGGAGCTGTTTTTT. Combining the CDR3 with reference TRBV5-1 and TRBJ2-2 gives the whole variable domain KAGVTQTPRYLIKTRGQQVTLSCSPISGHRSVSWYQQTPGQGLQFLFEYFSETQRNKGNFPGRFSGRQFSNSRSEMNVSTLELGDSALYLCGSRENTGELFFGEGSRLTVL.

This clonotype has just a few counts. V and J are TRBV29-1 and TRBJ2-2; weak D call: TRBD1 (6 bases). Trimming stripped 8 bases from V and 0 bases from J, with 13 bases between. CDR1 is SQVTM, CDR2 ANQGSEA, per germline. This CDR3 contains 14 residues. CDR3 coding DNA: TGCAGCTCTTCACGGGACACGAACACCGGGGAGCTGTTTTTT. Protein: CSSSRDTNTGELFF.

The J gene is TRBJ2-1, the V gene TRBV29-1; 8 bases fit TRBD2. Per the germline V gene, CDR1 is SQVTM and CDR2 is ANQGSEA. The V and J ends lost 3 bases and 10 bases, in that order; junction bases with no gene match: 11. CDR3 length: 14 residues. The CDR3 loop is CSVDGTRNPREQFF. The CDR3 nucleotides are TGCAGCGTTGACGGGACTAGGAATCCGAGAGAGCAGTTCTTC.

This chain uses TRBV6-5 with TRBJ2-1; a weak D match, TRBD2 (6 bases). Deletions cut 6 bases from V and 12 bases from J, with 21 bases between. This CDR3 comprises 14 residues. Germline loops: CDR1 MNHEY, CDR2 SVGAGI. DNA of the CDR3: TGTGCCAGCAGGCCTAGCAGGAGGGCCATGGTGCAGTTCTTC. Its protein is CASRPSRRAMVQFF.

The genes are TRBV30 and TRBJ1-3; a possible D gene is TRBD1 (6 bases). Germline assignment: CDR1 GTSNPN and CDR2 SVGIG (reference sequence). There are 13 residues in the CDR3. The V end lost 4 bases, the J end lost 1 base, and 8 bases lay between the germline ends. The CDR3 loop is CAWTTGSGNTIYF. The DNA of the CDR3 is TGTGCCTGGACCACAGGGTCTGGAAACACCATATATTTT.

The J gene is TRBJ1-4, the V gene TRBV30; 7 bases are shared with TRBD1. Germline CDR1 GTSNPN, CDR2 SVGIG (reference sequence). The CDR3 is 17 amino acids. Trimming took 0 bases from V and 7 from J; bases not matched to a gene: 14. The CDR3 reads CAWSVLKGQGGFEKLFF. The CDR3 DNA sequence: TGTGCCTGGAGTGTACTTAAGGGTCAGGGGGGTTTTGAAAAACTGTTTTTT.

The J gene is TRBJ2-1, the V gene TRBV6-2 or TRBV6-3; D is unresolved. With 6 bases removed from V and 6 bases from J, the gap between germline ends came to 21 bases. This CDR3 region has 16 residues. Germline lookup yields CDR1 MNHEY and CDR2 SVGEGT. CDR3 nucleotide sequence: TGTGCCAGCAGCTTATATGACTCTCCCTCTCCCAATGAGCAGTTCTTC. It is translated as CASSLYDSPSPNEQFF.

CDR3 nucleotide sequence: TGTGCCAGCTCCCCGGCGGCCAGGGGCGAGCAGTACGTC. This gives the protein CASSPAARGEQYV. This chain uses TRBV18 with TRBJ2-7; D is perhaps TRBD1 (6 bases). The CDR3 has 13 residues. Trimming cost V 6 bases and J 6 bases, with 15 bases left between them. Germline V lookup: CDR1 KGHSH, CDR2 LQKENI.